This TCR beta chain originates from a study of blood T cell repertoires in COVID-19. This clone was seen ten or more times. Study members were between about 18 and 100 years old and lived in 20 to 25 US regions. Participants' own reports of clinical history determined their cohort assignment. Each recovered donor of Cohort 3 presented with two negative PCRs, clearance, or symptom resolution. This CDR3 is built from 14 residues. V lost 0 bases and J lost 3, with 9 bases in between. The germline V gene has CDR1 MNHEY and CDR2 SVGAGI. Per the study methods: Estimation of nucleated cell counts was performed using reference gene primer amplification. Generated by immunoSEQ multiplex PCR, the TCRdb table keeps only in-frame clones and is missing some. V and J calls and clone size are given by that table; D and trimming were obtained from the DNA. The sample records 200,000 to 300,000 clones, around 89% being singletons.

What was sequenced was PBMCs or T cells enriched from blood (not recorded which). The origin of this receptor is a woman in her thirties who had recovered from COVID-19. The chain links TRBV6-5 to TRBJ2-7, with a possible D match to TRBD2 (5 bases). CDR3 sequence reads: CASSYSPEGYEQYF. The CDR3 nucleotides are TGTGCCAGCAGTTACTCGCCAGAGGGCTACGAGCAGTACTTC.